This T cell receptor (beta chain) was observed in a study of blood T cell repertoires in COVID-19. Overall study context: Nucleic acid was either cDNA or gDNA, and it came from T cells, B-cell-depleted T cells, or PBMCs.

From germline, CDR1 is SEHNR and CDR2 FQNEAQ (reference sequence). With 4 bases clipped from V and 3 bases from J, the junction kept 2 bases outside the gene matches. This CDR3 region has 16 residues. Authors' data handling: The authors estimated nucleated cell counts from reference gene primer amplification. The table came from immunoSEQ multiplex PCR; TCRdb's copy has only in-frame clones and leaves some out. V, J and clone size are taken as reported in that table, and D and trimming were inferred from the DNA itself. The sample holds about 190,000 clones; less than 85% are singletons and the top ten take about an eighth.

Sequencing input: peripheral blood. The rearrangement uses TRBV7-9 and TRBJ2-2; 13 nucleotides line up with TRBD2. This clonotype was obtained from a woman between 45 and 65 years old with acute or convalescent COVID-19. This CDR3 reads CASSWGLAGHTGELFF. The CDR3 DNA sequence: TGTGCCAGCAGCTGGGGACTAGCGGGGCACACCGGGGAGCTGTTTTTT.